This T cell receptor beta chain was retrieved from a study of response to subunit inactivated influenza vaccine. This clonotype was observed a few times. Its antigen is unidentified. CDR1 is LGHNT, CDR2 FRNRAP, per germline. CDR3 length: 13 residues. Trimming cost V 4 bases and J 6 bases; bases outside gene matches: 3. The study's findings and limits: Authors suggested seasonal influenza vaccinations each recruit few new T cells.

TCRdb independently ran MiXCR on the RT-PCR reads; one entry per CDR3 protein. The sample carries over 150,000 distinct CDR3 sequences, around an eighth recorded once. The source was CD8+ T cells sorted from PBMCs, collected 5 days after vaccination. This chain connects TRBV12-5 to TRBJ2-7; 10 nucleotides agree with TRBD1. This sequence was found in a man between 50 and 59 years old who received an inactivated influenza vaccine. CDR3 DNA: TGTGCTAGTGGTTACGGGACAGGGGTCGAGCAGTACTTC. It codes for CASGYGTGVEQYF.